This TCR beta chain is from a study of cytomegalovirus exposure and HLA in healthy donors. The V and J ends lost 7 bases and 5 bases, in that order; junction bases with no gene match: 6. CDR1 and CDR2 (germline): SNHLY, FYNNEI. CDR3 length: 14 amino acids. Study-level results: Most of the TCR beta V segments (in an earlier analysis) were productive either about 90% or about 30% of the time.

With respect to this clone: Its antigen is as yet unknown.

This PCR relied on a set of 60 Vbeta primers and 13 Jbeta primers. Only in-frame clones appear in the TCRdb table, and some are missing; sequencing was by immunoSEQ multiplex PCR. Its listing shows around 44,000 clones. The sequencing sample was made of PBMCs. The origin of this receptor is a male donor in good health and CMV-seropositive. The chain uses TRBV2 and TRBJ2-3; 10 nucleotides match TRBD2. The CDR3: CASMIGTSVDTQYF. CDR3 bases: TGTGCCAGCATGATTGGGACTAGCGTAGATACGCAGTATTTT.